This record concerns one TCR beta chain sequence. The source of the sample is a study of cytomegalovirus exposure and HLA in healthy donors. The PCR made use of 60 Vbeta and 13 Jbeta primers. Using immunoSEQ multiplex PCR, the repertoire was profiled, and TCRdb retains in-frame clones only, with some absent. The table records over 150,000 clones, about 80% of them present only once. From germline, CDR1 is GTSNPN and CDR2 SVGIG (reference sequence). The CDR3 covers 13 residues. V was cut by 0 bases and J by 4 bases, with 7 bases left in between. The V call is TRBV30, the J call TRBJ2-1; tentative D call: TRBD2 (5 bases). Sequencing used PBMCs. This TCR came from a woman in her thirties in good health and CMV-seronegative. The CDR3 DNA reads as TGTGCCTGGAGTGTAACTAGTTACAATGAGCAGTTCTTC. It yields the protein CAWSVTSYNEQFF.